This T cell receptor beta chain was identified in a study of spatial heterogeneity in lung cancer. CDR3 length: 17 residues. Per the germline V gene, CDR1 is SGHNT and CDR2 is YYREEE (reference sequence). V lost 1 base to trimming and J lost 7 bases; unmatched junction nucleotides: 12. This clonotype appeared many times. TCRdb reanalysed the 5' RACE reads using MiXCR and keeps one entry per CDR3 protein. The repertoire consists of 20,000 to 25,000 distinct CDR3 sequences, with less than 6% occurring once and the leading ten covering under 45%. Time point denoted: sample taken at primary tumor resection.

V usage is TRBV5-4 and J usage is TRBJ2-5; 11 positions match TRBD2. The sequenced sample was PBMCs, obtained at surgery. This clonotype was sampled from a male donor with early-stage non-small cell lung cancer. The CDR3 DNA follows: TGTGCCAGCAGCTTGTCGTCTAGCGGGGGGCCCGCGGGGACCCAGTACTTC. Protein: CASSLSSSGGPAGTQYF.